This is a list of T cell receptor beta chains from one sample in a study of identical twins. TCRdb reprocessed the 5' RACE reads via MiXCR and lists one record per CDR3 protein. Of some 440,000 distinct CDR3 sequences in the sample, 20% to 25% were seen once. These data were likewise used in another study, on T cells expressing NK-cell markers.

Sequencing used CD4+ T cells sorted from blood. The origin of the receptors is a woman between 18 and 29 years old in good health. Each CDR3 is given with its conserved first and last residue. A D gene is named only where the DNA matches it firmly. Some rows mark clone size as missing; the rest say once, few, many or name a class of expanded clone.

CDR3 length: 14; clone size: -; V gene: TRBV2; J gene: TRBJ2-7; D gene: TRBD2; CDR3 protein: CASGPGLAGWEQYF; CDR3 DNA: TGTGCCAGCGGGCCGGGACTAGCGGGCTGGGAGCAGTACTTC
CDR3 length: 11; clone size: few; V gene: TRBV28; J gene: TRBJ1-2; D gene: -; CDR3 protein: CASSPRVGYTF; CDR3 DNA: TGTGCCAGCAGTCCCCGCGTTGGCTACACCTTC
CDR3 length: 13; clone size: few; V gene: TRBV5-1; J gene: TRBJ2-1; D gene: TRBD1; CDR3 protein: CASSLQGQNEQFF; CDR3 DNA: TGCGCCAGCAGCTTACAGGGACAGAATGAGCAGTTCTTC
CDR3 length: 14; clone size: -; V gene: TRBV10-3; J gene: TRBJ1-4; D gene: -; CDR3 protein: CAISAKVSVEKLFF; CDR3 DNA: TGTGCCATCAGTGCTAAAGTCTCCGTAGAAAAACTGTTTTTT
CDR3 length: 14; clone size: -; V gene: TRBV12-3/TRBV12-4; J gene: TRBJ2-7; D gene: -; CDR3 protein: CASRLGGNSYEQYF; CDR3 DNA: TGTGCCAGCAGACTAGGGGGGAATAGCTACGAGCAGTACTTC
CDR3 length: 13; clone size: few; V gene: TRBV20-1; J gene: TRBJ2-3; D gene: -; CDR3 protein: CSAGGRYTDTQYF; CDR3 DNA: TGCAGTGCGGGGGGCCGCTACACAGATACGCAGTATTTT
CDR3 length: 15; clone size: -; V gene: TRBV12-3/TRBV12-4; J gene: TRBJ1-4; D gene: -; CDR3 protein: CASRVSGGGREKLFF; CDR3 DNA: TGTGCCAGCAGAGTTTCGGGAGGAGGACGCGAAAAACTGTTTTTT
CDR3 length: 15; clone size: -; V gene: TRBV5-1; J gene: TRBJ2-1; D gene: TRBD2; CDR3 protein: CASSSPTSGYNEQFF; CDR3 DNA: TGCGCCAGCAGCTCTCCTACTAGCGGGTACAATGAGCAGTTCTTC
CDR3 length: 12; clone size: few; V gene: TRBV6-2/TRBV6-3; J gene: TRBJ1-2; D gene: TRBD1; CDR3 protein: CASSLTGIGYTF; CDR3 DNA: TGTGCCAGCAGTTTGACAGGGATCGGCTACACCTTC
CDR3 length: 17; clone size: few; V gene: TRBV9; J gene: TRBJ2-1; D gene: -; CDR3 protein: CASSVGSGQGTYNEQFF; CDR3 DNA: TGTGCCAGCAGCGTAGGAAGTGGCCAGGGAACCTACAATGAGCAGTTCTTC
CDR3 length: 15; clone size: few; V gene: TRBV5-1; J gene: TRBJ2-7; D gene: TRBD2; CDR3 protein: CASSPRTSEPYEQYF; CDR3 DNA: TGCGCCAGCAGCCCCAGAACTAGCGAACCCTACGAGCAGTACTTC
CDR3 length: 13; clone size: few; V gene: TRBV29-1; J gene: TRBJ2-2; D gene: -; CDR3 protein: CSAGTQNTGELFF; CDR3 DNA: TGCAGCGCCGGGACTCAGAACACCGGGGAGCTGTTTTTT
CDR3 length: 13; clone size: few; V gene: TRBV7-9; J gene: TRBJ1-1; D gene: -; CDR3 protein: CASSFEGYTEAFF; CDR3 DNA: TGTGCCAGCAGCTTTGAAGGGTACACTGAAGCTTTCTTT
CDR3 length: 14; clone size: few; V gene: TRBV24-1; J gene: TRBJ2-1; D gene: TRBD2; CDR3 protein: CATTASGSVNEQFF; CDR3 DNA: TGTGCCACCACTGCTAGCGGGAGTGTTAATGAGCAGTTCTTC
CDR3 length: 13; clone size: many; V gene: TRBV7-3; J gene: TRBJ1-1; D gene: -; CDR3 protein: CASSSGANTEAFF; CDR3 DNA: TGTGCCAGCAGCTCTGGGGCGAACACTGAAGCTTTCTTT
CDR3 length: 13; clone size: few; V gene: TRBV5-1; J gene: TRBJ2-5; D gene: TRBD2; CDR3 protein: CASSWTSQETQYF; CDR3 DNA: TGCGCCAGCAGCTGGACTAGCCAAGAGACCCAGTACTTC
CDR3 length: 15; clone size: -; V gene: TRBV5-1; J gene: TRBJ2-3; D gene: -; CDR3 protein: CASSLDGQTTDTQYF; CDR3 DNA: TGCGCCAGCAGCTTGGATGGCCAAACCACAGATACGCAGTATTTT
CDR3 length: 13; clone size: -; V gene: TRBV6-2/TRBV6-3; J gene: TRBJ2-5; D gene: -; CDR3 protein: CASRQQGRETQYF; CDR3 DNA: TGTGCCAGCAGACAACAGGGACGCGAGACCCAGTACTTC
CDR3 length: 17; clone size: once; V gene: TRBV7-2; J gene: TRBJ2-3; D gene: TRBD1; CDR3 protein: CASSPPGGTGGSDTQYF; CDR3 DNA: TGTGCCAGCAGCCCCCCCGGCGGGACAGGGGGCTCTGATACGCAGTATTTT
CDR3 length: 13; clone size: many; V gene: TRBV6-1; J gene: TRBJ1-1; D gene: -; CDR3 protein: CASSEWSDTEAFF; CDR3 DNA: TGTGCCAGCAGTGAATGGTCGGACACTGAAGCTTTCTTT
CDR3 length: 12; clone size: -; V gene: TRBV3-1; J gene: TRBJ2-1; D gene: -; CDR3 protein: CASSQVSGEQFF; CDR3 DNA: TGTGCCAGCAGCCAAGTGAGCGGCGAGCAGTTCTTC
CDR3 length: 13; clone size: many; V gene: TRBV29-1; J gene: TRBJ2-7; D gene: TRBD1; CDR3 protein: CSGSGQGLREQYF; CDR3 DNA: TGCAGCGGTTCGGGACAGGGACTCCGCGAGCAGTACTTC
CDR3 length: 11; clone size: few; V gene: TRBV20-1; J gene: TRBJ1-1; D gene: -; CDR3 protein: CSAQRASEAFF; CDR3 DNA: TGCAGTGCCCAGAGGGCCTCTGAAGCTTTCTTT
CDR3 length: 13; clone size: few; V gene: TRBV20-1; J gene: TRBJ2-1; D gene: TRBD2; CDR3 protein: CSAKVASGRAAFF; CDR3 DNA: TGCAGTGCTAAGGTGGCTAGCGGGAGGGCCGCGTTCTTC
CDR3 length: 10; clone size: -; V gene: TRBV20-1; J gene: TRBJ1-2; D gene: -; CDR3 protein: CSARNYGYTF; CDR3 DNA: TGCAGTGCCCGGAACTATGGCTACACCTTC
CDR3 length: 13; clone size: once; V gene: TRBV6-1; J gene: TRBJ1-5; D gene: -; CDR3 protein: CASSIFRNQPQHF; CDR3 DNA: TGTGCCAGCAGTATCTTTCGGAATCAGCCCCAGCATTTT
CDR3 length: 13; clone size: many; V gene: TRBV6-2/TRBV6-3; J gene: TRBJ2-3; D gene: TRBD2; CDR3 protein: CASQGLAADTQYF; CDR3 DNA: TGTGCCAGCCAAGGACTAGCAGCAGATACGCAGTATTTT
CDR3 length: 17; clone size: -; V gene: TRBV20-1; J gene: TRBJ2-1; D gene: TRBD2; CDR3 protein: CSARDPEAGVAYNEQFF; CDR3 DNA: TGCAGTGCTAGAGATCCTGAGGCGGGAGTCGCTTACAATGAGCAGTTCTTC
CDR3 length: 14; clone size: few; V gene: TRBV11-2; J gene: TRBJ2-7; D gene: TRBD1; CDR3 protein: CASSLVDRYTEQYF; CDR3 DNA: TGTGCCAGCAGCTTAGTGGACAGGTACACCGAGCAGTACTTC
CDR3 length: 16; clone size: many; V gene: TRBV5-1; J gene: TRBJ2-3; D gene: -; CDR3 protein: CASSFAPAQTADTQYF; CDR3 DNA: TGCGCCAGCAGTTTTGCCCCCGCCCAGACTGCAGATACGCAGTATTTT
CDR3 length: 14; clone size: many; V gene: TRBV12-3/TRBV12-4; J gene: TRBJ1-6; D gene: -; CDR3 protein: CASSLWTDNSPLHF; CDR3 DNA: TGTGCCAGCAGTTTATGGACAGATAATTCACCCCTCCACTTT
CDR3 length: 12; clone size: -; V gene: TRBV12-3/TRBV12-4; J gene: TRBJ2-3; D gene: -; CDR3 protein: CASSYGVYTQYF; CDR3 DNA: TGTGCCAGCAGTTACGGGGTATATACGCAGTATTTT
CDR3 length: 12; clone size: -; V gene: TRBV7-2; J gene: TRBJ2-1; D gene: -; CDR3 protein: CASSLDTGKQFF; CDR3 DNA: TGTGCCAGCAGCTTAGACACCGGGAAGCAGTTCTTC
CDR3 length: 15; clone size: few; V gene: TRBV20-1; J gene: TRBJ2-1; D gene: -; CDR3 protein: CSASVGLSNYNEQFF; CDR3 DNA: TGCAGTGCTAGTGTAGGGCTTTCTAACTACAATGAGCAGTTCTTC
CDR3 length: 15; clone size: -; V gene: TRBV4-3; J gene: TRBJ2-1; D gene: TRBD1; CDR3 protein: CASSHGDRDYNEQFF; CDR3 DNA: TGCGCCAGCAGCCACGGGGACAGGGACTACAATGAGCAGTTCTTC
CDR3 length: 14; clone size: few; V gene: TRBV5-1; J gene: TRBJ1-2; D gene: TRBD1; CDR3 protein: CASSPDRVIYGYTF; CDR3 DNA: TGCGCCAGCAGCCCGGACAGGGTCATCTATGGCTACACCTTC
CDR3 length: 12; clone size: -; V gene: TRBV20-1; J gene: TRBJ2-1; D gene: -; CDR3 protein: CSARSAEVGQFF; CDR3 DNA: TGCAGTGCTAGATCGGCAGAGGTTGGGCAGTTCTTC
CDR3 length: 13; clone size: -; V gene: TRBV14; J gene: TRBJ1-1; D gene: TRBD1; CDR3 protein: CASSQLQGAEAFF; CDR3 DNA: TGTGCCAGCAGCCAACTACAGGGGGCTGAAGCTTTCTTT
CDR3 length: 12; clone size: -; V gene: TRBV6-1; J gene: TRBJ1-1; D gene: -; CDR3 protein: CASCSRRLEAFF; CDR3 DNA: TGTGCCAGTTGTTCCCGTAGGCTTGAAGCTTTCTTT
CDR3 length: 14; clone size: -; V gene: TRBV6-1; J gene: TRBJ1-2; D gene: TRBD1; CDR3 protein: CASKIPGTVYGYTF; CDR3 DNA: TGTGCCAGCAAAATTCCGGGGACAGTCTATGGCTACACCTTC
CDR3 length: 13; clone size: many; V gene: TRBV20-1; J gene: TRBJ2-1; D gene: TRBD2; CDR3 protein: CTTASGTLNEQFF; CDR3 DNA: TGCACCACAGCGAGCGGGACCCTCAATGAGCAGTTCTTC
CDR3 length: 15; clone size: -; V gene: TRBV14; J gene: TRBJ2-1; D gene: TRBD2; CDR3 protein: CASSQDLASGNEQFF; CDR3 DNA: TGTGCCAGCAGCCAAGACTTGGCTAGCGGCAATGAGCAGTTCTTC
CDR3 length: 14; clone size: few; V gene: TRBV5-1; J gene: TRBJ2-3; D gene: -; CDR3 protein: CASSFGRAGDTQYF; CDR3 DNA: TGCGCCAGCAGCTTCGGACGAGCAGGAGATACGCAGTATTTT
CDR3 length: 13; clone size: few; V gene: TRBV5-1; J gene: TRBJ2-7; D gene: -; CDR3 protein: CASSKGHLYEQYF; CDR3 DNA: TGCGCCAGCAGCAAAGGACACCTCTACGAGCAGTACTTC
CDR3 length: 15; clone size: -; V gene: TRBV5-1; J gene: TRBJ2-7; D gene: TRBD1; CDR3 protein: CASSLAQDRGNEQYF; CDR3 DNA: TGCGCCAGCAGCTTGGCCCAGGACAGGGGAAACGAGCAGTACTTC
CDR3 length: 15; clone size: once; V gene: TRBV12-3/TRBV12-4; J gene: TRBJ2-1; D gene: TRBD2; CDR3 protein: CASTGLAGSYNEQFF; CDR3 DNA: TGTGCCAGCACCGGACTAGCAGGGTCTTACAATGAGCAGTTCTTC
CDR3 length: 16; clone size: many; V gene: TRBV4-3; J gene: TRBJ2-3; D gene: TRBD2; CDR3 protein: CASSRGAGVGTDTQYF; CDR3 DNA: TGCGCCAGCAGCCGGGGAGCGGGAGTTGGAACAGATACGCAGTATTTT
CDR3 length: 13; clone size: -; V gene: TRBV20-1; J gene: TRBJ2-1; D gene: TRBD2; CDR3 protein: CSARPSGRNEQFF; CDR3 DNA: TGCAGTGCTAGACCTAGCGGGAGGAATGAGCAGTTCTTC
CDR3 length: 15; clone size: -; V gene: TRBV9; J gene: TRBJ2-3; D gene: -; CDR3 protein: CASSGTRGYTDTQYF; CDR3 DNA: TGTGCCAGCAGCGGCACACGTGGGTACACAGATACGCAGTATTTT
CDR3 length: 16; clone size: -; V gene: TRBV20-1; J gene: TRBJ2-1; D gene: TRBD1; CDR3 protein: CSARDWDRGSYNEQFF; CDR3 DNA: TGCAGTGCTAGAGATTGGGACAGGGGTTCGTACAATGAGCAGTTCTTC